This T cell receptor beta chain was recorded in a study of early T cells in non-severe SARS-CoV-2 infection. Background on the study: Chains were unpaired, as sequencing was done on bulk RNA from unsorted whole blood. Whole-study findings and limits: VDJdb matching favored anti-spike CD8 responses, missing private and CD4 specificities.

Concerning this clonotype: What it recognizes is unknown.

The TCR library protocol attached unique molecular identifiers to the individual cDNA molecules. TCRdb redid the calling of the 5' RACE reads with MiXCR, one entry per CDR3 protein. Here the sample spans just under 65,000 distinct CDR3 sequences, about 11% being singletons. The source is an adult who was a healthcare worker with PCR-confirmed SARS-CoV-2 infection or an uninfected control (not recorded which). The sample here was whole blood, taken at baseline.

The CDR3 sequence: CASSQGVAGGYETQYF. As DNA, the CDR3 is TGCGCCAGCAGCCAAGGAGTAGCGGGGGGGTACGAGACCCAGTACTTC. This chain links TRBV4-3 with TRBJ2-5; 11 nucleotides agree with TRBD2. J gave up 5 bases and V 1 base, and 6 bases lay outside the gene matches. Per germline, CDR1 LGHNA and CDR2 YSLEER. The CDR3 is made up of 16 amino acids.